This T cell receptor (beta chain) was sequenced in a study of regulatory T cells in long-lasting Graves disease. Overall study: In persistent Graves' disease, antithyroid drugs had been taken for over 5 years and TSH receptor antibodies stayed positive. Study results and limitations: Authors noted too few samples as a limitation. New patients shared approximately 930 public clonotypes, fewer than the 2,500 to 3,500 shared by persistent patients.

Germline V gives CDR1 SGDLS, CDR2 YYNGEE. The germline V and J ends were trimmed by 5 bases and 6 bases, with 20 bases remaining between them. The CDR3 contains 16 residues. Turning to this clonotype: Its antigen is unknown.

Library construction for TCR beta used iRepertoire HTBI primers and Arm-PCR of CDR3 regions. TCRdb re-derived calls from the multiplex PCR reads in MiXCR, one entry per CDR3 protein. Seen here are about half a million distinct CDR3 sequences, roughly 23% observed once, and the top ten hold over 10%. The time point was: persistent/refractory GD, antithyroid drugs over 5 years with positive TRAb. PBMCs provided the RNA from which the TCR library was made. The starting material was peripheral blood mononuclear cells (PBMCs), obtained when the disease was refractory, from a patient treated with antithyroid drugs. The sequence came from a female donor with Graves disease. This chain joins TRBV9 and TRBJ2-2, with D perhaps matching TRBD2 (7 bases). CDR3 bases: TGTGCCAGCAGTTTCCCAGTAGGAGGGGGGGCCGGGGAGCTGTTTTTT. Residues: CASSFPVGGGAGELFF.